This T cell receptor beta chain originates from a study of T cell responses to AZD1222 COVID-19 vaccine. Study overall: Whether given at about 4 or about 12 weeks, second doses were pooled.

The CDR3 has 12 amino acids. Between the trimmed V and J ends, which lost 3 bases and 1 base, there was a span of 7 bases. Germline CDR1 DFQATT, CDR2 SNEGSKA (reference sequence). TCRdb's table, derived via immunoSEQ multiplex PCR, lists solely in-frame clones and lacks some. The sample consists of fewer than 120,000 clones, less than 95% of them appearing once. About this clone: Its antigen remains unknown.

Study results and limitations: Scientists sampled the repertoires only once the peak T cell response had passed. Spike-specific TCR breadth and depth went up after people got two AZD1222 doses.

The gene calls are TRBV20-1 and TRBJ2-7, with D uncertain. The starting material was peripheral blood, obtained on day 0 of AZD1222 vaccination. This sequence was found in an adult in good health. This chain's CDR3 is CSASYSSYEQYF. In DNA, the CDR3 is TGCAGTGCTAGTTACAGTTCCTACGAGCAGTACTTC.